This paragraph covers one T cell receptor (beta chain) sequence. There is no known antigen for this receptor. Base qualities are not at hand, and no much larger clone is one base apart. The time point label of this sample denotes: patch test 3, about 24 weeks after DPC sensitization. This sample's treatment or condition label indicates: therapeutic diphenylcyclopropenone sensitization with weekly scalp DPC. At each patch-test visit, blood was drawn before the patch test was applied. Patients were considered eligible if aged 18 to 70, diagnosed with alopecia and deemed suitable for DPC therapy, and patients were excluded if pregnant. Total RNA was isolated from unfractionated whole blood collected in Tempus Blood RNA tubes. V is shortened by 4 bases, J by 1 base, and the region joining them spans 14 bases. CDR1 and CDR2 were assigned from the germline V gene as SGHDT and YYEEEE. Measured from the cysteine to the phenylalanine, the CDR3 is 15 residues long. The CDR3 DNA has 45 bases and is translated from base 1.

This entry is derived from a study of human T cells and chemical hapten exposure (dated by TCRdb to the early 2020s). Looking at the study overall: For sensitization, 2% DPC in acetone was applied to a roughly 2 cm by roughly 2 cm area of upper inner arm skin. The patient cohort, mostly female, included alopecia areata with under or over 50% scalp involvement, alopecia totalis and alopecia universalis. Throughout the study period of about 25 weeks, patients also received therapeutic DPC doses to the scalp every week. Blood samples were taken from patients before sensitization (week 0) and then at 2, 6 and about 24 weeks after DPC sensitization. The libraries were sequenced as a pool, and the TCR yield per sample differed mostly because of small variations in library volumes within the pool. Peripheral blood TCR repertoire changes were tracked in vivo in alopecia patients during primary and secondary sensitization to the hapten diphenylcyclopropenone (DPC). Patch testing was performed on the upper back with Finn chambers containing 0.01% DPC, and the patch tests were scored after 6 days according to International Contact Dermatitis Research Group standards. Blood for TCR sequencing was provided by twenty-nine alopecia patients at one to four time points (pre-sensitization, 2, 6 and 24 weeks). The study at large found these results: The number of TCRs above 1 in 1000 frequency did not change with DPC sensitization; there was no evidence of global repertoire structure alterations. Repeated subsampling changed both the strength of the expansion versus patch-test correlation and the threshold at which the correlation became significant. The number of PT1 expanded TCRs positively correlated with patch test score, significant at thresholds 8, 16 and 32 but not 4. Because every patient had alopecia, a presumed autoimmune disease, the patients' immune response might differ from that of healthy individuals. Expanded TCRs formed significantly more large CDR3 similarity clusters than pre-sensitization or healthy control sets, consistent with antigen-driven responses.

The library was produced with RACE. TCRdb names NextSeq 500 as the instrument used. During library preparation, unique molecular identifiers were attached to individual cDNA molecules so that TCRs could be counted quantitatively and reproducibly. From each blood RNA sample, both TCR alpha and TCR beta chains were sequenced. On the study's bioinformatics: Samples had a median of roughly 99,000 TCRs, with a range from roughly 23,224 to 750,000. V, J and CDR3 annotation of the TCR reads was performed with the Decombinator software suite. For PS versus PT1 abundance plots, all samples were subsampled to the same number of TCRs (28,000). TCRs were defined as expanded if absent before sensitization and observed at least eight times at the 2-week time point. TCRdb redid the processing of the public reads, applying fastp at Q25 and MiXCR, and retained in-frame beta chains. Rows merge per CDR3 protein into single entries with the most common DNA and genes. What appears here as the V and J calls and clone size reflects TCRdb's work, not the paper's. The sample table records more than 95,000 distinct CDR3 sequences; around 34% of these occur just once. The ten largest clones represent roughly 2.6% of the sample.

Recombination joined TRBV5-6 with TRBJ2-5; matching of 5 bases hints at TRBD1 as the D gene. The origin of this receptor is a man aged 35-49 years with alopecia areata. Some clones in this sample may be carry-over from other donors' samples. Sample: whole blood, taken in connection with sensitization to the hapten diphenylcyclopropenone (DPC). The DNA sequence reads TGTGCCAGCAGCCCTCTCGGCAGGGTCCAAGAGACCCAGTACTTC. This gives the protein CASSPLGRVQETQYF.